The 2 T cell receptor beta chains presented below share a single source sample, sequenced in a study of human T cells and chemical hapten exposure. The sample's time point: patch test 1, 2 weeks after DPC sensitization. The treatment here: therapeutic diphenylcyclopropenone sensitization with weekly scalp DPC. TCRdb re-derived calls from the RACE reads in MiXCR, one entry per CDR3 protein. The table lists some 200,000 distinct CDR3 sequences, more than 20% of them singletons. This sample comprised whole blood, obtained in connection with sensitization to the hapten diphenylcyclopropenone (DPC). These receptors were obtained from a woman between 50 and 59 years old with alopecia areata. Some clones in this sample may be carry-over from other donors' samples.

The J gene is TRBJ1-6, the V gene TRBV6-2 or TRBV6-3, with 7 bases lining up with TRBD1. Unmatched junction bases numbered 8, after V lost 6 bases and J lost 9 bases. The CDR3 extends over 14 amino acids. Germline CDR1 MNHEY, CDR2 SVGEGT. CDR3 nucleotide sequence: TGTGCCAGCAGCCCTACTCGACAGGGTTCACCCCTCCACTTT. It translates to CASSPTRQGSPLHF.

This clonotype has only a few counts. The rearrangement joins TRBV7-6 to TRBJ1-6, with no clear D. CDR3 size: 16 residues. The V gene's germline CDR1 is SGHVS and CDR2 FNYEAQ. V was clipped by 4 bases and J by 7 bases, with 17 bases between them. CDR3 protein: CASSSSTGGLNSPLHF. The CDR3 region has the DNA TGTGCCAGCAGCTCGTCTACGGGAGGACTGAATTCACCCCTCCACTTT.